This entry lists 32 T cell receptor beta chains sequenced from one sample in a study of brain T cells in children with intractable seizures. TCRdb's table, derived via immunoSEQ multiplex PCR, lists solely in-frame clones and lacks some. This table has about 340,000 clones, about 93% appearing once. Time point meaning: blood from clinic visit 5 months post-surgery; TSC patient then seizure free. Sequenced here: peripheral blood, sampled less than 6 months after surgery. These TCRs come from a boy under two years old with tuberous sclerosis and intractable seizures.

On this clone: Within the sample, other DNA sequences also encode this same CDR3. The chain joins TRBV12-3 or TRBV12-4 to TRBJ1-1; D not resolved. Trimming cost V 1 base and J 1 base, with 4 bases left between them. The length of the CDR3 is 13 residues. The CDR3 DNA sequence: TGTGCCAGCAGTTTAGTAGGGAACACTGAAGCTTTCTTT. Its translation: CASSLVGNTEAFF.

The chain carries TRBV4-1 and TRBJ2-3, with D unclear. The CDR3 extends over 15 amino acids. V was clipped by 1 base and J by 4 bases, with 12 bases between them. Germline V gene sequence: CDR1 MGHRA, CDR2 YSYEKL. CDR3 region: CASSQVEREADTQYF. The CDR3 bases are TGCGCCAGCAGCCAAGTCGAGCGTGAGGCAGATACGCAGTATTTT.

The rearrangement links TRBV27 to TRBJ1-6; possible D gene TRBD1, 6 bases. Per the germline V gene, CDR1 is MNHEY and CDR2 is SMNVEV (reference sequence). This CDR3 region has 16 residues. Trimming left V 5 bases short and J 9 bases short, with 20 bases between. The chain's CDR3 is CASSPRLTGLGSPLHF. Here the CDR3 DNA reads TGTGCCAGCAGTCCTCGACTAACAGGGTTGGGTTCACCCCTCCACTTT.

Comment on this clone: In the same sample, other DNA sequences code for this CDR3. The rearrangement uses TRBV2 and TRBJ2-1; D unclear. The CDR3 length is 10 residues. Germline V gene lookup returns CDR1 SNHLY and CDR2 FYNNEI. Trimming pared 3 bases from V and 8 bases from J, leaving 2 bases between. CDR3 in DNA: TGTGCCAGCAGTGAGTATGAGCAGTTCTTC. Amino acid sequence: CASSEYEQFF.

This chain joins TRBV24-1 and TRBJ2-6, with TRBD1 matching 8 bases. The J segment lost 1 base and the V segment lost 3 bases, leaving 7 bases of the junction unmatched. This CDR3 has 18 amino acids. Germline CDR1 is KGHDR and CDR2 is SFDVKD. CDR3 sequence (DNA): TGTGCCACCAGTGATCCCGGACAGGGAAGGTCTGGGGCCAACGTCCTGACTTTC. Translation gives CATSDPGQGRSGANVLTF.

In DNA form, the CDR3 reads TGTGCCAGCAGCTTGCCTCCGGGACAGGGAGAGAGAAACACCATATATTTT. Its protein product is CASSLPPGQGERNTIYF. The genes are TRBV7-8 and TRBJ1-3; TRBD1 aligns across 9 bases. Germline-derived CDR1 and CDR2 are SGHVS and FQNEAQ. With 3 bases clipped from V and 5 bases from J, the junction kept 11 bases outside the gene matches. This CDR3 has 17 residues. The whole variable domain, filled in from reference TRBV7-8 and TRBJ1-3, reads GAGVSQSPRYKVAKRGQDVALRCDPISGHVSLFWYQQALGQGPEFLTYFQNEAQLDKSGLPSDRFFAERPEGSVSTLKIQRTQQEDSAVYLCASSLPPGQGERNTIYFGEGSWLTVV.

The gene calls are TRBV5-6 and TRBJ1-1; 8 positions agree with TRBD1. The V gene's germline CDR1 is SGHDT and CDR2 YYEEEE. The CDR3 is 13 residues long. Trimming removed 4 bases from V and 11 bases from J; junction bases left unmatched: 10. In nucleotides, the CDR3 is TGTGCCAGCAGCATTCTAATGACAGGGGAGGCTTTCTTT. Residues: CASSILMTGEAFF.

The rearrangement joins TRBV30 to TRBJ1-2; D call uncertain. Trimming took 4 bases from V and 5 from J, leaving 14 bases between them. Germline CDR1 and CDR2: GTSNPN and SVGIG (reference sequence). The CDR3 covers 13 residues. The CDR3 DNA is TGTGCCTGGACTGAGGGCTGGGAATATGGCTACACCTTC. It codes for CAWTEGWEYGYTF.

With respect to this clone: Other DNA sequences in this sample translate to the same CDR3. The chain carries TRBV7-9 and TRBJ1-1; D is ambiguous. Germline CDR1 and CDR2: SEHNR and FQNEAQ (reference sequence). The CDR3 runs 13 residues. V lost 3 bases and J 2 bases, leaving 7 bases between the germline ends. CDR3 coding DNA: TGTGCCAGCAGCTTGGGGTCCAACACTGAAGCTTTCTTT. The encoded protein is CASSLGSNTEAFF. The variable domain in full, completed from reference TRBV7-9 and TRBJ1-1, reads DTGVSQNPRHKITKRGQNVTFRCDPISEHNRLYWYRQTLGQGPEFLTYFQNEAQLEKSRLLSDRFSAERPKGSFSTLEIQRTEQGDSAMYLCASSLGSNTEAFFGQGTRLTVV.

The rearrangement uses TRBV5-1 and TRBJ2-5; D is perhaps TRBD1 or TRBD2 (6 bases each). This CDR3 comprises 15 residues. Germline CDR1 SGHRS, CDR2 YFSETQ. Trimming stripped 3 bases from V and 4 bases from J, with 16 bases between. The DNA for the CDR3 is TGCGCCAGCAGCTACGGGGGACAATCGGGAGAGACCCAGTACTTC. Its protein is CASSYGGQSGETQYF.

V usage is TRBV10-3 and J usage is TRBJ2-4; 11 nucleotides agree with TRBD1. This CDR3 comprises 15 residues. V lost 3 bases to trimming and J lost 5 bases; unmatched junction nucleotides: 3. Germline V gives CDR1 ENHRY, CDR2 SYGVKD. The CDR3 DNA reads TGTGCCATCAGTGAATCGGGACAGGGGGAAAACATTCAGTACTTC. Encoded protein: CAISESGQGENIQYF.

V gene TRBV7-2 combines with J gene TRBJ2-3; unclear D gene. In germline, CDR1 is SGHTA, CDR2 FQGNSA. Trimming stripped 1 base from V and 0 bases from J, with 5 bases between. CDR3 size: 14 residues. The CDR3 DNA is TGTGCCAGCAGCTTAGGGTACAGCACAGATACGCAGTATTTT. Translation: CASSLGYSTDTQYF.

V and J are TRBV3-1 (or the pseudogene TRBV3-2) and TRBJ1-1; D might be TRBD1 (5 bases). CDR1 and CDR2 from the germline V gene are LGHDT and YNNKEL (reference sequence). CDR3 size: 15 residues. Trimming cost V 4 bases and J 0 bases, with 12 bases left between them. Written as DNA, the CDR3 is TGTGCCAGCAGCCCCTCGGGGACGCTGAACACTGAAGCTTTCTTT. Protein product: CASSPSGTLNTEAFF.

V gene TRBV6-5 combines with J gene TRBJ1-4, with 8 bases fitting TRBD1. The CDR3 contains 16 residues. CDR1 and CDR2 (germline): MNHEY, SVGAGI. With 0 bases clipped from V and 10 bases from J, the junction kept 10 bases outside the gene matches. CDR3 coding DNA: TGTGCCAGCAGTTACTCGATGTCAGGGGGCGCGGGAAAACTGTTTTTT. This gives the protein CASSYSMSGGAGKLFF.

This clone was detected once. The rearrangement uses TRBV11-3 and TRBJ1-2; TRBD1 aligns across 10 bases. The CDR3 length is 15 residues. J lost 6 bases, V lost 5 bases, and 9 bases had no gene match. The germline V gene encodes CDR1 SGHNT and CDR2 YENEEA. The CDR3 nucleotides read TGTGCCAGCAGCAACAGGGGGACAGGGGCCGATGGCTACACCTTC. This sequence encodes CASSNRGTGADGYTF.

V gene TRBV12-2 combines with J gene TRBJ1-3; the tabulated D call, TRBD1, remains unverified against the DNA. TRBV12-2 has pseudogene status. The CDR3 length is 21 residues. CDR3 amino acids: CASRPQIGGTGVWKSGNTIYF. The CDR3 DNA sequence: TGTGCAAGTCGCCCACAAATTGGGGGGACAGGGGTTTGGAAGTCTGGAAACACCATATATTTT.

V gene TRBV6-5 combines with J gene TRBJ2-3; TRBD1 matches 7 bases. CDR3 length: 15 residues. The ends lost 4 bases at V and 0 bases at J; junction bases unmatched: 4. Germline V CDR1 and CDR2: MNHEY, SVGAGI. CDR3 coding DNA: TGTGCCAGCAGTTCCGGACAGGTTAGCACAGATACGCAGTATTTT. Amino acids: CASSSGQVSTDTQYF.

The rearrangement uses TRBV5-1 and TRBJ2-3, with D possibly being TRBD2 (6 bases). Germline V gene data show CDR1 as SGHRS and CDR2 as YFSETQ. V lost 3 bases and J lost 3, with 8 bases in between. The CDR3 has 13 residues. CDR3 sequence reads: CASSSGRTDTQYF. CDR3 nucleotides: TGCGCCAGCAGCTCTGGGAGGACAGATACGCAGTATTTT.

This clone showed up just once. The V call is TRBV27, the J call TRBJ1-2, with D possibly matching TRBD1 (6 bases). Trimming pared 5 bases from V and 6 bases from J, leaving 13 bases between. CDR3 length equals 13 residues. Germline lookup yields CDR1 MNHEY and CDR2 SMNVEV (reference sequence). The DNA for the CDR3 is TGTGCCAGCAGTCAGCAGGGGATAAATGGCTACACCTTC. Amino acids: CASSQQGINGYTF.

The rearrangement links TRBV6-5 to TRBJ1-5; D is perhaps TRBD1 (6 bases). This CDR3 is built from 14 residues. V shed 6 bases and J shed 6 bases, with 15 bases lying between them. Per germline, CDR1 MNHEY and CDR2 SVGAGI. For the CDR3, the DNA is TGTGCCAGCAGCGCAGGGGTCCTCGGTCAGCCCCAGCATTTT. Translated, it gives CASSAGVLGQPQHF.

The V and J genes are TRBV15 and TRBJ2-5; D is uncertain. The CDR3 consists of 15 residues. V lost 0 bases and J 4 bases, leaving 12 bases between the germline ends. Germline assignment: CDR1 LNHNV and CDR2 YYDKDF (reference sequence). DNA for the CDR3: TGTGCCACCAGCAGAGACACAATCTCCTCAGAGACCCAGTACTTC. Translated, it gives CATSRDTISSETQYF.

The CDR3 is CAWSVGLAGSDTQYF. The CDR3 nucleotides are TGTGCCTGGAGTGTAGGGCTAGCGGGCTCAGATACGCAGTATTTT. The V call is TRBV30, the J call TRBJ2-3; 8 bases line up with TRBD2. This CDR3 region has 15 residues. The germline V gene has CDR1 GTSNPN and CDR2 SVGIG (reference sequence). With V trimmed by 0 bases and J by 4 bases, 6 bases remained unmatched.

The rearrangement links TRBV6-1 to TRBJ1-3; maybe TRBD1 (5 bases). The CDR3 consists of 16 residues. Trimming left V 2 bases short and J 1 base short, with 12 bases between. CDR1 MNHNS and CDR2 SASEGT come from the germline V gene. CDR3 loop: CASSEWGEGSGNTIYF. CDR3 sequence (DNA): TGTGCCAGCAGTGAATGGGGCGAAGGATCTGGAAACACCATATATTTT.

This chain uses TRBV19 with TRBJ1-2; 7 bases agree with TRBD1. This CDR3 region has 15 residues. The V gene end was trimmed by 3 bases and the J gene end by 3 bases; junction bases not matched to a gene: 7. CDR1 LNHDA and CDR2 SQIVND come from the germline V gene (reference sequence). The CDR3 nucleotides read TGTGCCAGTAGTATCCCCAGGCAGGGGGACTATGGCTACACCTTC. The encoded protein is CASSIPRQGDYGYTF.

The chain links TRBV29-1 to TRBJ2-3; a possible D gene is TRBD1 (7 bases). CDR1 and CDR2 (germline): SQVTM, ANQGSEA. The CDR3 runs 14 residues. V was trimmed by 4 bases and J by 5 bases, leaving 16 bases between them. The CDR3 protein is CSVAETGRKDTQYF. The CDR3 coding sequence is TGCAGCGTTGCGGAGACAGGGAGGAAAGATACGCAGTATTTT.

The chain has TRBV5-6 and TRBJ1-1; the match to TRBD1 covers 7 bases. The CDR3 has 12 amino acids. The ends lost 4 bases at V and 11 bases at J; junction bases unmatched: 8. CDR1 and CDR2 from the germline V gene are SGHDT and YYEEEE. CDR3 nucleotides: TGTGCCAGCAGCCGCGACAGGGAGTGGGCTTTCTTT. This gives the protein CASSRDREWAFF.

The V gene is TRBV9, the J gene TRBJ2-5; TRBD2 might be the D (5 bases). This CDR3 is 18 amino acids long. Trimming took 1 base from V and 2 from J, leaving 21 bases between them. CDR1 and CDR2 from the germline V gene are SGDLS and YYNGEE. The CDR3 protein is CASSVPPGLAKDQETQYF. The CDR3 DNA is TGTGCCAGCAGCGTACCCCCCGGGCTAGCCAAGGATCAAGAGACCCAGTACTTC.

The chain links TRBV6-5 to TRBJ2-1, with TRBD2 as a possible D gene (6 bases). Trimming stripped 5 bases from V and 5 bases from J, with 16 bases between. Germline V CDR1 and CDR2: MNHEY, SVGAGI. The CDR3 loop spans 15 amino acids. The CDR3 here is CASSRGLTVDNEQFF. The CDR3 DNA is TGTGCCAGCAGTAGAGGACTAACGGTCGACAATGAGCAGTTCTTC.

This clone was counted only a few times. The chain carries TRBV7-9 and TRBJ2-7, with TRBD1 matching over 7 bases. V gave up 10 bases and J gave up 6 bases; unmatched junction bases: 9. The CDR3 is 12 residues long. The germline V gene encodes CDR1 SEHNR and CDR2 FQNEAQ (reference sequence). CDR3 nucleotide sequence: TGTGCCACCGACAGGGCGGCCCTCGAGCAGTACTTC. It specifies CATDRAALEQYF.

This chain links TRBV7-3 with TRBJ2-2, with a tentative D call TRBD2 (6 bases). Between the trimmed V and J ends, which lost 2 bases and 7 bases, there was a span of 11 bases. This CDR3 spans 14 amino acids. Germline-derived CDR1 and CDR2 are SGHTA and FQGTGA. In DNA, the CDR3 is TGTGCCAGCAGCTTATCGGCTAGCGTCGGGGAGCTGTTTTTT. Its translation: CASSLSASVGELFF.

The chain recombines TRBV5-1 with TRBJ2-7; TRBD2 aligns across 9 bases. The CDR3 consists of 14 residues. J gave up 2 bases and V 4 bases, and 4 bases lay outside the gene matches. Germline V gene data show CDR1 as SGHRS and CDR2 as YFSETQ. CDR3 DNA sequence: TGCGCCAGCAGCAAGACTAGCGGAGCCTACGAGCAGTACTTC. This gives the protein CASSKTSGAYEQYF.

The gene calls are TRBV29-1 and TRBJ2-2, with D possibly matching TRBD1 (5 bases). Germline CDR1 reads SQVTM; CDR2 reads ANQGSEA. CDR3 length: 12 amino acids. CDR3 in amino acids: CSGARNTGELFF. The CDR3 DNA follows: TGCAGTGGGGCCAGAAACACCGGGGAGCTGTTTTTT.